The rows below give T cell receptor beta chains drawn from one sample of a study of T-cell memory formation after mild COVID-19. TCRdb recomputed calls from the 5' RACE reads with MiXCR, one row per CDR3 protein. The sample has 300,000 to 350,000 distinct CDR3 sequences, approximately 19% seen once; the top ten hold 21%. The sample taken for sequencing was PBMCs or a T cell subset sorted from them (not recorded which). The receptors stem from a man between 18 and 29 years old who had mild COVID-19 (a few samples of this study predate the infection). Cell type and time point are not known. Each CDR3 is given with its conserved first and last residue. The D gene is left open where the match is weak. The size field is filled for only some rows; it gives once, few, many or a size class.

>TRBJ1-2|-|TRBV28|TRBD1|13
CASIAGGNYGYTF
TGTGCCAGCATTGCAGGGGGCAACTATGGCTACACCTTC
>TRBJ2-7|few|TRBV27|-|13
CASSTGLDYEQYF
TGTGCCAGCAGTACGGGACTGGACTACGAGCAGTACTTC
>TRBJ2-3|-|TRBV6-4|TRBD2|15
CASSAVTSGTDTQYF
TGTGCCAGCAGTGCGGTGACTAGCGGCACAGATACGCAGTATTTT
>TRBJ2-7|many|TRBV2|-|14
CASTQGGHLYEQYF
TGTGCCAGCACTCAGGGGGGACACCTATACGAGCAGTACTTC
>TRBJ2-5|-|TRBV20-1|-|17
CSARGGLMLSNRETQYF
TGCAGTGCTAGAGGGGGTCTGATGTTATCAAACAGGGAGACCCAGTACTTC
>TRBJ1-4|many|TRBV20-1|-|14
CSARGWGSDEKLFF
TGCAGTGCTAGAGGGTGGGGGTCCGATGAAAAACTGTTTTTT
>TRBJ2-3|few|TRBV7-2|-|17
CASSLGRSWGRADTQYF
TGTGCCAGCAGCTTAGGACGTAGCTGGGGGCGGGCAGATACGCAGTATTTT
>TRBJ2-3|-|TRBV27|-|14
CASSFRWRPDTQYF
TGTGCCAGCAGTTTTCGCTGGCGCCCAGATACGCAGTATTTT
>TRBJ2-5|-|TRBV7-2|-|14
CASSPPRLPETQYF
TGTGCCAGCTCCCCTCCTAGGTTACCCGAGACCCAGTACTTC
>TRBJ1-1|-|TRBV5-1|TRBD1|15
CASSYQGVGNTEAFF
TGCGCCAGCAGCTATCAGGGGGTGGGGAACACTGAAGCTTTCTTT
>TRBJ2-2|-|TRBV4-1|-|17
CASSRSWGGSDTGELFF
TGCGCCAGCAGCCGCTCGTGGGGCGGGTCGGACACCGGGGAGCTGTTTTTT
>TRBJ2-1|few|TRBV10-2|TRBD2|15
CASSLPGGFYNEQFF
TGCGCCAGCAGCCTCCCGGGGGGGTTCTACAATGAGCAGTTCTTC
>TRBJ1-1|-|TRBV6-4|-|14
CASSSSGESTEAFF
TGTGCCAGCAGTTCCTCAGGGGAGAGCACTGAAGCTTTCTTT
>TRBJ2-1|-|TRBV14|TRBD2|17
CASSGTSGAPHRNEQFF
TGTGCCAGCAGCGGGACTAGCGGGGCCCCACACCGCAATGAGCAGTTCTTC
>TRBJ2-1|-|TRBV7-3|TRBD2|15
CASSHGGGTYNEQFF
TGTGCCAGCAGCCATGGGGGGGGAACCTACAATGAGCAGTTCTTC
>TRBJ2-7|-|TRBV12-3/TRBV12-4|TRBD1|14
CASSPGQTYYEQYF
TGTGCCAGCAGCCCGGGACAGACTTACTACGAGCAGTACTTC
>TRBJ2-7|many|TRBV4-3|TRBD1|13
CASSLRQGYEQYF
TGCGCCAGCAGCCTTCGACAGGGGTACGAGCAGTACTTC
>TRBJ1-2|-|TRBV28|TRBD1|16
CASSPKGRGHNYGYTF
TGTGCCAGCAGTCCCAAAGGCAGGGGGCACAACTATGGCTACACCTTC
>TRBJ2-4|-|TRBV3-1|TRBD2|14
CASRLAGARNIQYF
TGTGCCAGCCGTTTAGCGGGGGCTAGAAACATTCAGTACTTC
>TRBJ1-5|-|TRBV6-2/TRBV6-3|-|15
CASRHVQGGYQPQHF
TGTGCCAGCAGGCACGTTCAGGGTGGGTATCAGCCCCAGCATTTT
>TRBJ2-1|-|TRBV7-3|-|16
CASSHTGFSPYNEQFF
TGTGCCAGCAGCCATACAGGGTTCAGTCCCTACAATGAGCAGTTCTTC
>TRBJ1-5|-|TRBV19|-|13
CASSDGVRQPQHF
TGTGCCAGTAGTGACGGGGTGAGACAGCCCCAGCATTTT
>TRBJ1-1|many|TRBV20-1|-|16
CSARGFTGGRGTEAFF
TGCAGTGCTAGGGGCTTTACCGGGGGACGTGGCACTGAAGCTTTCTTT
>TRBJ2-5|many|TRBV5-1|-|15
CASSEGSHRGETQYF
TGCGCCAGCAGTGAAGGGTCTCATCGGGGGGAGACCCAGTACTTC
>TRBJ2-7|-|TRBV28|-|13
CASRIQVAYEQYF
TGTGCCAGCAGAATCCAGGTCGCCTACGAGCAGTACTTC
>TRBJ1-2|-|TRBV7-9|-|13
CASSGGSVVGYTF
TGTGCCAGCAGCGGGGGGTCCGTTGTTGGCTACACCTTC
>TRBJ2-7|few|TRBV5-1|-|14
CASSFQQGSYEQYF
TGCGCCAGCAGCTTCCAGCAAGGGTCCTACGAGCAGTACTTC
>TRBJ2-7|-|TRBV4-1|TRBD1|14
CASSPGTGTGEQYF
TGCGCCAGCAGCCCCGGGACAGGGACGGGCGAGCAGTACTTC
>TRBJ2-2|-|TRBV7-3|-|13
CASSLTGPGELFF
TGTGCCAGCAGCTTAACAGGGCCCGGGGAGCTGTTTTTT
>TRBJ2-4|few|TRBV28|-|12
CASRTGGPGLYF
TGTGCCAGCCGAACCGGGGGCCCCGGGCTGTACTTC
>TRBJ1-5|-|TRBV4-1|-|16
CASSQSLAGSNQPQHF
TGCGCCAGCAGCCAATCCTTGGCGGGTAGCAATCAGCCCCAGCATTTT
>TRBJ2-6|many|TRBV5-1|-|14
CASSLYSGANVLTF
TGCGCCAGCAGCTTGTACTCTGGGGCCAACGTCCTGACTTTC
>TRBJ2-1|few|TRBV4-1|TRBD2|18
CASSRTSAPRRFYNEQFF
TGCGCCAGCAGCCGGACTAGCGCTCCAAGAAGATTCTACAATGAGCAGTTCTTC